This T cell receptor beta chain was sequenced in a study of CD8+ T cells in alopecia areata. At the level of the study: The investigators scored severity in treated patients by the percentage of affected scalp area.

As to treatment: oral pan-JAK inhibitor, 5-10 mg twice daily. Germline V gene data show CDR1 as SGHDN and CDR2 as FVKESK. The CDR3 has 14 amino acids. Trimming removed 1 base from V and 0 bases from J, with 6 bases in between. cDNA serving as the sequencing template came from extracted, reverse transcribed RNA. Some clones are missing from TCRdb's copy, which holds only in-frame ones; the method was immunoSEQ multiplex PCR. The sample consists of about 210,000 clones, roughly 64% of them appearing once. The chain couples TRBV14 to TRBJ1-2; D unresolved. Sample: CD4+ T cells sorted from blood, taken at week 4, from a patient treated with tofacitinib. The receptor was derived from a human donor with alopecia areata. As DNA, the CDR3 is TGTGCCAGCAGCCAAGTTGGACCTAACTATGGCTACACCTTC. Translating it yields CASSQVGPNYGYTF.